The source of this T cell receptor beta chain is a study of T cell repertoires in cytomegalovirus infection. This CDR3 has 17 residues. Germline CDR1 is SNHLY and CDR2 is FYNNEI. Trimming took off 0 bases at V and 5 bases at J, with 19 bases between the two ends. TCRdb re-analysed the reads in MiXCR, keeping a single row per CDR3 protein. Of about 360,000 distinct CDR3 sequences listed, 18% were seen once; the top ten hold roughly 8.7%. The genes are TRBV2 and TRBJ2-5, with a weak D call TRBD1 (5 bases). This clonotype was sampled from a human donor in good health (CMV status not recorded). Some clones in this sample may be carry-over from other donors' samples. Sequencing used PBMCs. CDR3 DNA: TGTGCCAGCAGTGAAGCGGAGACAGCCATCAAACCGGAGACCCAGTACTTC. Translation: CASSEAETAIKPETQYF.